The 15 T cell receptor beta chains reported below all come from one sample, sequenced in a study of post-analysis software for immune sequencing data. Findings and caveats of the study: TRBV segments more frequent in patients than in controls numbered five and included TRBV5-6, TRBV5-1 and TRBV20-1.

These receptors lack a known antigen. Unique molecular identifiers tagged the TCR beta cDNA libraries. MiXCR, run by TCRdb on the PCR reads, gives a single entry per CDR3 protein. Here the sample spans roughly 650,000 distinct CDR3 sequences, 55% to 60% being singletons. The material sequenced was blood. These receptors were taken from a girl aged 2 to 9 with multiple sclerosis.

V gene TRBV20-1 combines with J gene TRBJ2-7; a weak D match, TRBD2 (6 bases). The CDR3 is 13 residues long. Trimming took 4 bases from V and 4 from J, leaving 14 bases between them. Germline values: CDR1 DFQATT, CDR2 SNEGSKA (reference sequence). The CDR3 region has the DNA TGCAGTGCTATACTAGCAGAGAATTACGAGCAGTACTTC. This codes for CSAILAENYEQYF.

The DNA for the CDR3 is TGCAGTGCTAGAGATATTTCTGGAGAGGGTGATGCAGGGTGCACCTTC. The encoded protein is CSARDISGEGDAGCTF. This rearrangement joins TRBV20-1 to TRBJ1-2, with D perhaps TRBD1 (5 bases). Trimming left V 0 bases short and J 13 bases short, with 27 bases between. This CDR3 region has 16 residues. CDR1 DFQATT and CDR2 SNEGSKA come from the germline V gene (reference sequence).

In DNA, the CDR3 is TGCAGCGTTGAAGATCGCGACGTTTCGGGGGGCGGCTACACCTTC. This translates into CSVEDRDVSGGGYTF. The chain is built from TRBV29-1 and TRBJ1-2, with D possibly being TRBD1 (6 bases). V was pared by 0 bases and J by 8 bases, with 19 bases between. CDR1 is SQVTM and CDR2 is ANQGSEA in the germline V gene. The CDR3 has 15 residues.

This rearrangement joins TRBV7-2 to TRBJ2-5; maybe TRBD2 (6 bases). The CDR3 is 15 amino acids. V was trimmed by 5 bases and J by 2 bases, leaving 15 bases between them. Germline V gene sequence: CDR1 SGHTA, CDR2 FQGNSA. Written as DNA, the CDR3 is TGTGCCAGCAGCCCGAGGGAGGCTGATCAAGAGACCCAGTACTTC. Its translation is CASSPREADQETQYF.

V gene TRBV7-2 combines with J gene TRBJ1-5, with D possibly TRBD1 on 6 matching bases. The CDR3 sequence is 15 residues long. Trimming took 1 base from V and 3 from J, leaving 10 bases between them. Germline V gene lookup returns CDR1 SGHTA and CDR2 FQGNSA. The CDR3: CASSLGTVTNQPQHF. The CDR3 nucleotides are TGTGCCAGCAGCTTAGGGACAGTCACCAATCAGCCCCAGCATTTT.

This clonotype was picked up a small number of times. A read error may account for a junction end that differs from germline. The V and J genes are TRBV6-5 and TRBJ2-2; a weak D match, TRBD2 (7 bases). Germline CDR1 reads MNHEY; CDR2 reads SVGAGI. The CDR3 extends over 17 amino acids. The CDR3 nucleotides are TGTGCCAGTAGTTCGAGGGGGGGACAATCGAACACCGGGGAGCTGTTTTTT. Its protein is CASSSRGGQSNTGELFF.

The chain employs TRBV6-6 and TRBJ1-5; 7 nucleotides align to TRBD1. Germline V gene sequence: CDR1 MNHNY, CDR2 SVGAGI (reference sequence). V gave up 6 bases and J gave up 2 bases; unmatched junction bases: 13. CDR3 size: 17 residues. CDR3 protein: CASSPATGSLGNQPQHF. The CDR3 DNA is TGTGCCAGCAGCCCCGCGACAGGGTCCCTTGGCAATCAGCCCCAGCATTTT.

This clonotype turned up a few times. One end of the junction does not line up with germline, which may come from a read error. V usage is TRBV20-1 and J usage is TRBJ2-7; D gene unclear. The CDR3 is made up of 12 amino acids. Germline CDR1 DFQATT, CDR2 SNEGSKA (reference sequence). The CDR3, as DNA: TGCAGTGCTAGAGATCTCTCCCACGAGCAGTACTTC. It codes for CSARDLSHEQYF.

V usage is TRBV5-1 and J usage is TRBJ2-7, with 15 bases identical to TRBD2. J was trimmed by 2 bases and V by 4 bases; bases with no gene match: 10. CDR1 is SGHRS and CDR2 is YFSETQ in the germline V gene. There are 18 residues in the CDR3. CDR3 coding DNA: TGCGCCAGCAGCCGTGGACTAGCGGGAGGGCCGGGTACCTACGAGCAGTACTTC. Amino acid sequence: CASSRGLAGGPGTYEQYF. Using reference TRBV5-1 and TRBJ2-7 for the parts outside the CDR3, the full variable domain is KAGVTQTPRYLIKTRGQQVTLSCSPISGHRSVSWYQQTPGQGLQFLFEYFSETQRNKGNFPGRFSGRQFSNSRSEMNVSTLELGDSALYLCASSRGLAGGPGTYEQYFGPGTRLTVT.

The rearrangement links TRBV19 to TRBJ1-3; D gene ambiguous. V was trimmed by 3 bases and J by 0 bases, leaving 9 bases between them. Germline assignment: CDR1 LNHDA and CDR2 SQIVND (reference sequence). The CDR3 has 15 residues. CDR3 sequence (DNA): TGTGCCAGTAGTATCCTCCCAGACTCTGGAAACACCATATATTTT. Translated, it gives CASSILPDSGNTIYF. The whole variable domain, filled in from reference TRBV19 and TRBJ1-3, reads DGGITQSPKYLFRKEGQNVTLSCEQNLNHDAMYWYRQDPGQGLRLIYYSQIVNDFQKGDIAEGYSVSREKKESFPLTVTSAQKNPTAFYLCASSILPDSGNTIYFGEGSWLTVV.

The chain combines TRBV7-2 with TRBJ2-7; 9 positions match TRBD2. This CDR3 is built from 15 residues. The V gene's germline CDR1 is SGHTA and CDR2 FQGNSA. V dropped 8 bases and J dropped 1; count of bases not matched to a gene: 9. CDR3 DNA sequence: TGTGCCAGCCGCTCCCATAGCGGGGGATCCTACGAGCAGTACTTC. It encodes CASRSHSGGSYEQYF.

The J gene is TRBJ2-3, the V gene TRBV2; 10 positions match TRBD2. The CDR3 extends over 15 amino acids. Trimming at V came to 4 bases and at J to 2 bases, leaving 3 bases not matched to a gene. Germline CDR1 reads SNHLY; CDR2 reads FYNNEI. For the CDR3, the DNA is TGTGCCAGCAGTGTTAGCGGGGGGAACACAGATACGCAGTATTTT. Residues: CASSVSGGNTDTQYF.

The sample holds a few counts of this clonotype. Germline and junction disagree at one end, which may indicate a read error. CDR3 DNA: TGTGCTAGCAGCCTAGGTAGCGGGACCGCCTACAATGAGCAGTTCTTC. Protein sequence: CASSLGSGTAYNEQFF. The chain employs TRBV7-7 and TRBJ2-1, with TRBD2 identical over 8 bases. The length of the CDR3 is 16 residues. Germline CDR1 and CDR2: SSHAT and FNYEAQ (reference sequence).

The genes are TRBV18 and TRBJ2-5; 9 bases agree with TRBD1. This CDR3 is built from 15 residues. Germline assignment: CDR1 KGHSH and CDR2 LQKENI. V lost 6 bases to trimming and J lost 4 bases; unmatched junction nucleotides: 9. The CDR3 DNA reads TGTGCCAGCTCGCGAGAACCGGGACAGGGAGAGACCCAGTACTTC. It encodes CASSREPGQGETQYF.

Remarks on this clonotype: The junction departs from the called germline gene at one end, perhaps through a read error. This chain uses TRBV20-1 with TRBJ1-2; 7 bases agree with TRBD1. This CDR3 is built from 14 residues. From germline, CDR1 is DFQATT and CDR2 SNEGSKA (reference sequence). The DNA of the CDR3 is TGCAGTGCCCCTACGGACAGGCAGTTCTATGGATACACCTTC. It translates to CSAPTDRQFYGYTF.